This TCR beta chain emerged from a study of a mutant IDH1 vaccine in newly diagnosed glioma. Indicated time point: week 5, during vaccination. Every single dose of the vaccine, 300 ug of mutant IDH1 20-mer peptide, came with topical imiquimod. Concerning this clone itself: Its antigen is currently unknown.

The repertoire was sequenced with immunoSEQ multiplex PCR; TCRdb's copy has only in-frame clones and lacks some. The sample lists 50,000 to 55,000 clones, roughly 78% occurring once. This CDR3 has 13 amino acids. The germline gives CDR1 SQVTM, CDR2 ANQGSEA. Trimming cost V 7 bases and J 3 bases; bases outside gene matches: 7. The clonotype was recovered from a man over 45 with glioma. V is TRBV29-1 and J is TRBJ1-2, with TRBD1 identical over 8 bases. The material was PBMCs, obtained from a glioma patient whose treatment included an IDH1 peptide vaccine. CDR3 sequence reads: CSAVTGGDYGYTF. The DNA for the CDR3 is TGCAGCGCAGTCACAGGGGGTGACTATGGCTACACCTTC.